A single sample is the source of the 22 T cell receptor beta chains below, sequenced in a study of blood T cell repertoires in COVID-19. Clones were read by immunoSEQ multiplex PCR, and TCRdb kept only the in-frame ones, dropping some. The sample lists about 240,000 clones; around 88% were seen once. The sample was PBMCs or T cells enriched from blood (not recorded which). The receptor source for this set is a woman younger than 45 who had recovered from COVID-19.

The chain's CDR3 is CASSLLSSLMNTEAFF. CDR3 DNA: TGTGCCAGCAGCTTGCTCTCAAGTCTAATGAACACTGAAGCTTTCTTT. The chain employs TRBV11-1 and TRBJ1-1; D is unresolved. CDR3 size: 16 residues. Germline CDR1 and CDR2: SGHAT and FQDESV (reference sequence). Trimming left V 3 bases short and J 0 bases short, with 14 bases between. Full variable domain (remainder filled in from reference TRBV11-1 and TRBJ1-1): EAEVAQSPRYKITEKSQAVAFWCDPISGHATLYWYRQILGQGPELLVQFQDESVVDDSQLPKDRFSAERLKGVDSTLKIQPAELGDSAMYLCASSLLSSLMNTEAFFGQGTRLTVV.

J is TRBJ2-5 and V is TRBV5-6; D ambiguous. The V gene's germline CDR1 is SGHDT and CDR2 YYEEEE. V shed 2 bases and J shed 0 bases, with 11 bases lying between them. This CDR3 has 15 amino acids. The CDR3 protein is CASSFSTGYQETQYF. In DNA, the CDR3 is TGTGCCAGCAGCTTCTCGACTGGGTACCAAGAGACCCAGTACTTC.

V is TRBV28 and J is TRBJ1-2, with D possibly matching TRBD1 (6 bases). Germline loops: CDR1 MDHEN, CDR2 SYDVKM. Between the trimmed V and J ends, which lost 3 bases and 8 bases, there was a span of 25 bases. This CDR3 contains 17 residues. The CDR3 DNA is TGTGCCAGCAGTTTGCCCCAACTCGGACTGGGGAGGGGGGGCTACACCTTC. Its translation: CASSLPQLGLGRGGYTF.

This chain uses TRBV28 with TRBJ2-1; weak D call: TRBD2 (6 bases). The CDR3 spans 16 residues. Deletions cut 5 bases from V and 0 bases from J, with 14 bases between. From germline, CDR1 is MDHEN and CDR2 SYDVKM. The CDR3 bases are TGTGCCAGCAGTACCTATAGCGGCCGCTCCTACAATGAGCAGTTCTTC. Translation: CASSTYSGRSYNEQFF.

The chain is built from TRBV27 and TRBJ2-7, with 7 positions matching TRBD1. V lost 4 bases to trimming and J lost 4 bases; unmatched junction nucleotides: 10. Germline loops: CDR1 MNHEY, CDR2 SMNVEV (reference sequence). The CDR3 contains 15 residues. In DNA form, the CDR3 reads TGTGCCAGCAGTTCTCCGGGACAGACATTTTACGAGCAGTACTTC. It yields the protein CASSSPGQTFYEQYF.

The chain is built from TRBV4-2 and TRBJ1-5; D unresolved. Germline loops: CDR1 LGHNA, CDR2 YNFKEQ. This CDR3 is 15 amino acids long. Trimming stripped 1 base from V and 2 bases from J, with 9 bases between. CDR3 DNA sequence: TGTGCCAGCAGCCAAGGGGCAGCCGGCAATCAGCCCCAGCATTTT. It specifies CASSQGAAGNQPQHF.

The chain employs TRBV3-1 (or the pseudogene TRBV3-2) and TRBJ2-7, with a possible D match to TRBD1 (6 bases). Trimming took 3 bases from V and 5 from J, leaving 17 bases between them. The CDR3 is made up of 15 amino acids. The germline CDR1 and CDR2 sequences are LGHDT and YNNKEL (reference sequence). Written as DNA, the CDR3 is TGTGCCAGCAGCCAGCGGACGGTGGGGGCGGACGAGCAGTACTTC. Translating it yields CASSQRTVGADEQYF.

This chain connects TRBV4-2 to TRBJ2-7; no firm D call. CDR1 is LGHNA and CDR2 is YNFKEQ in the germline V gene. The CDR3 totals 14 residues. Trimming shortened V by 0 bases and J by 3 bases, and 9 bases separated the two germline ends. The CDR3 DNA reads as TGTGCCAGCAGCCAAGAGGTCCCCGGCTACGAGCAGTACTTC. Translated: CASSQEVPGYEQYF.

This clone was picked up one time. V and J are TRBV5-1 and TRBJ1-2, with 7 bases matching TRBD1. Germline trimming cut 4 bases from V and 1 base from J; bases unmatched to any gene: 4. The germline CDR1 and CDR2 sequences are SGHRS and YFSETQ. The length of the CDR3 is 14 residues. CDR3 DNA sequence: TGCGCCAGCAGCGGCGACAGGGTTAACTATGGCTACACCTTC. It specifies CASSGDRVNYGYTF. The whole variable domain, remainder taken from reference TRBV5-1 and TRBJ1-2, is KAGVTQTPRYLIKTRGQQVTLSCSPISGHRSVSWYQQTPGQGLQFLFEYFSETQRNKGNFPGRFSGRQFSNSRSEMNVSTLELGDSALYLCASSGDRVNYGYTFGSGTRLTVV.

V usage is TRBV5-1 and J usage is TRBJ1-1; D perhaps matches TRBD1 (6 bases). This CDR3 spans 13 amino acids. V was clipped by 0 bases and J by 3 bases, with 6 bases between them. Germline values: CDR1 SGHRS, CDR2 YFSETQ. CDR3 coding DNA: TGCGCCAGCAGCTTGGGACAGGACACTGAAGCTTTCTTT. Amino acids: CASSLGQDTEAFF.

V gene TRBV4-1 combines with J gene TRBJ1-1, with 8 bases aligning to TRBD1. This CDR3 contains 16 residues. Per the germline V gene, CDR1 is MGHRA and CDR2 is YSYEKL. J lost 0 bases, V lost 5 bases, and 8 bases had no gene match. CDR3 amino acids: CASSVRDRRMNTEAFF. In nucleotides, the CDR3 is TGCGCCAGCAGCGTCCGGGACAGGCGCATGAACACTGAAGCTTTCTTT.

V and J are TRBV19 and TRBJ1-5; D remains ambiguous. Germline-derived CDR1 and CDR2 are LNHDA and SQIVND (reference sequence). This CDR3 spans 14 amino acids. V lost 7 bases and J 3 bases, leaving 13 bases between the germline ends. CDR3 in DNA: TGTGCCAGTAACCCCCTTAACTCCAATCAGCCCCAGCATTTT. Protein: CASNPLNSNQPQHF.

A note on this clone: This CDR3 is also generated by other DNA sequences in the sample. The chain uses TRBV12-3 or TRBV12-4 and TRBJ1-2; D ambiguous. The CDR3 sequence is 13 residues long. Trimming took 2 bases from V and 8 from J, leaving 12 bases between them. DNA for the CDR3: TGTGCCAGCAGTTTAAGTTCTGGAGGCGGCTACACCTTC. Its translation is CASSLSSGGGYTF.

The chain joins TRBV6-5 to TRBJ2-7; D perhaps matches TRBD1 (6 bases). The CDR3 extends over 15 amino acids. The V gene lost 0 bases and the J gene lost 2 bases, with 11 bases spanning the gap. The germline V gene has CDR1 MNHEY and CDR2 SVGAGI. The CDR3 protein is CASSYSEDSAYEQYF. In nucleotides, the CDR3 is TGTGCCAGCAGTTACTCAGAGGACAGTGCCTACGAGCAGTACTTC.

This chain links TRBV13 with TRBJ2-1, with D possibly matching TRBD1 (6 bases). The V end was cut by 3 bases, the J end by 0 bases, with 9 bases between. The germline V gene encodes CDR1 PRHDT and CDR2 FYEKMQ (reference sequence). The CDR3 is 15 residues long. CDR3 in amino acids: CASSFDRSSYNEQFF. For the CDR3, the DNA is TGTGCCAGCAGCTTTGACAGGAGCTCCTACAATGAGCAGTTCTTC.

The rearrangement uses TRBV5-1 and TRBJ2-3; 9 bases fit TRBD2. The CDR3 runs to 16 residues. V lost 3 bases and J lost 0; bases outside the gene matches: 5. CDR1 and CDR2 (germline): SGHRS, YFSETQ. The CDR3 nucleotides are TGCGCCAGCAGCTCCAAGACTAGCGGAAGCACAGATACGCAGTATTTT. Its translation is CASSSKTSGSTDTQYF.

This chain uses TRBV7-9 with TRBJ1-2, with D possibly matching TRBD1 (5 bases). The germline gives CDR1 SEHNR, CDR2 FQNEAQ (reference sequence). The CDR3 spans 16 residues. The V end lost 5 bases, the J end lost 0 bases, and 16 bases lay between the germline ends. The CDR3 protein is CASSALHDSTNYGYTF. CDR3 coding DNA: TGTGCCAGCAGCGCCCTCCATGACAGTACTAACTATGGCTACACCTTC. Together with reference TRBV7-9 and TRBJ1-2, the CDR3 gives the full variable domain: DTGVSQNPRHKITKRGQNVTFRCDPISEHNRLYWYRQTLGQGPEFLTYFQNEAQLEKSRLLSDRFSAERPKGSFSTLEIQRTEQGDSAMYLCASSALHDSTNYGYTFGSGTRLTVV.

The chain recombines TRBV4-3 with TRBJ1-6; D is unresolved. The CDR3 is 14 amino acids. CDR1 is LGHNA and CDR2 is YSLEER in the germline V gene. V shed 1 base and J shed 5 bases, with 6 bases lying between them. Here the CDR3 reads CASSQAVDNSPLHF. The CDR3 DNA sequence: TGCGCCAGCAGCCAAGCGGTGGATAATTCACCCCTCCACTTT.

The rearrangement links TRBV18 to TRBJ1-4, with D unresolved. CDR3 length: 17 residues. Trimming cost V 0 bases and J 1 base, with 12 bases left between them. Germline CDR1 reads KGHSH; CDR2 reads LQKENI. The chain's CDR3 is CASSPPFGRRTNEKLFF. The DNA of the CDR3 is TGTGCCAGCTCACCACCTTTCGGTCGAAGAACTAATGAAAAACTGTTTTTT.

The CDR3 spells CASSSNRERGYEQYF. The CDR3 region has the DNA TGTGCCAGCAGTTCGAACAGGGAAAGGGGCTACGAGCAGTACTTC. The chain employs TRBV27 and TRBJ2-7; perhaps TRBD1 as D (6 bases). V gave up 4 bases and J gave up 3 bases, with 16 bases separating them. The CDR3 has 15 amino acids. Per germline, CDR1 MNHEY and CDR2 SMNVEV (reference sequence).

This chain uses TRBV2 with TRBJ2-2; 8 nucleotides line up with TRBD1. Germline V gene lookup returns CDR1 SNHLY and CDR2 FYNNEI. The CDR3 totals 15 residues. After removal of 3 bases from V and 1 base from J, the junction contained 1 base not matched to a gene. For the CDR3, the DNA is TGTGCCAGCAGTGAGGACAGGGTGAACACCGGGGAGCTGTTTTTT. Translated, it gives CASSEDRVNTGELFF.

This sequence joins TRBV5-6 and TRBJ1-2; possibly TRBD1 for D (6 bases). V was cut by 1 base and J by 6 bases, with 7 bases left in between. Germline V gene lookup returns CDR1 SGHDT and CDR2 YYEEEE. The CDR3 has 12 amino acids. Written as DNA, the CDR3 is TGTGCCAGCAGCTTGACAGGGAATGGCTACACCTTC. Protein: CASSLTGNGYTF.